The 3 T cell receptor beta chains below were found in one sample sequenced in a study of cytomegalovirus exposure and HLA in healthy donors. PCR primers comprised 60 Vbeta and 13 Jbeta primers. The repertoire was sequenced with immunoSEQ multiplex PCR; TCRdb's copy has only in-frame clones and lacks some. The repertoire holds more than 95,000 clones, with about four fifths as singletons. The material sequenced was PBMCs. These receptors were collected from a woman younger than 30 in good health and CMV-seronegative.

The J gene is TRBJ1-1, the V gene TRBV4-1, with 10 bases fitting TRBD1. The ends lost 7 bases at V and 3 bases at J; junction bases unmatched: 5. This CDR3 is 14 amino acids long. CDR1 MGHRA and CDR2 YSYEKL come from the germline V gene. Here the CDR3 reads CASNPGQGYTEAFF. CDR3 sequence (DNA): TGCGCCAGCAACCCGGGACAGGGGTACACTGAAGCTTTCTTT.

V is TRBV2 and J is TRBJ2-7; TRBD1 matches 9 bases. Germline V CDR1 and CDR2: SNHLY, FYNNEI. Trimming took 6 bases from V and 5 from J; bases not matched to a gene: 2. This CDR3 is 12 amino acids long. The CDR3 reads CASRGTGHEQYF. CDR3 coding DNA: TGTGCCAGCAGGGGGACAGGGCACGAGCAGTACTTC.

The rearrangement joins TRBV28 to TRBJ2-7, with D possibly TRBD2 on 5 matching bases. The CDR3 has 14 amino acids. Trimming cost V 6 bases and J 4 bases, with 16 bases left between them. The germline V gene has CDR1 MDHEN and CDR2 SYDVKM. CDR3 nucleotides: TGTGCCAGCAGCTCCGGGATCGGGGAATACGAGCAGTACTTC. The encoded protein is CASSSGIGEYEQYF.